A single T cell receptor (beta chain) is shown here with its context. Its cognate antigen has yet to be identified. No base-level quality is on record; no much larger clone is a single base apart. In total, roughly 670 healthy bone marrow donors made up the cohort. Cohort members were all nominally healthy when sampled, although unrecorded immune exposures were likely present. The donor tested CMV seropositive and was one of the 289 seropositive cohort members. A peripheral blood sample was collected from each donor, and TCR beta sequencing was performed on peripheral blood mononuclear cells. Genomic DNA was extracted from the blood cell samples with the Qiagen DNeasy Blood Extraction Kit. The CDR3 runs 13 residues from the cysteine to the phenylalanine. Of the read, only the CDR3 DNA is kept; its 39 bases are in frame from base 1. The V end loses 4 bases and the J end loses 2 bases, and a stretch of 9 bases separates them. CDR1 and CDR2 were assigned from the germline V gene (reference sequence) as MNHEY and SMNVEV.

The sample is drawn from a study of cytomegalovirus exposure and HLA in healthy donors (dated by TCRdb to about 2017). As for the study more broadly: According to an earlier analysis of 550 to 750 of the donors, about 179 million T cells yielded 117 million unique TCR beta sequences and roughly 280 Gb of sequence data. An early release that covered 500 to 800 HLA-typed donors contained approximately 320 gigabases of sequencing data and around 85 million unique TCR sequences. Of the roughly 400 genotyped donors, 81% were placed in the genetic ancestry cluster associated with self-reported Caucasian donors. The study was designed to test whether signatures of past pathogen exposure could be identified by cataloging public T cell receptors. The study profiled the T cell repertoires of about 720 subjects by immunosequencing and related them to cytomegalovirus serostatus. Along with the approximately 620-subject first cohort, a separate validation cohort of over a hundred different subjects was used. The study combined high-throughput TCR immunosequencing, statistical association of individual TCRs with disease status, and machine learning to predict cytomegalovirus infection status. In a later analysis, previously published TCR beta repertoires from about 640 donors were re-analyzed and high-resolution HLA genotyping was added so that TCR occurrence patterns could be studied. Rather than using new phenotypic data, the later analysis identified candidate immune exposures from TCR beta sequences and from how often those sequences occurred across donors. In an earlier analysis of a few hundred of the donors, high-throughput TCR beta sequencing was used to judge whether each TCR beta V gene segment behaved as functional or pseudogenic. Donor age, sex, ethnicity and CMV serostatus were compiled together with the repertoire data. Genome-wide SNP genotypes for about 65% of the roughly 670 donors were used in a later genetic analysis, which treated that subset as a discovery cohort. Every repertoire in the discovery cohort had been generated on one and the same sequencing platform. HLA typing covered class I and class II loci at four-digit resolution. Typing coverage varied by locus: 629-630 donors for A, B, C, DRB1 and DQB1; around 560 for DQA1; about 570 for DPA1; roughly 470 for DPB1. Roughly 5 DR-DQ haplotypes were handled as single units for association and clustering because linkage in the cohort was strong. Among 300 to 500 genotyped donors of the cohort, an average of roughly 230,000 unique TCR beta nucleotide sequences was sequenced per donor, of which about 18% were non-productive.

The paper as a whole reports these results and caveats: In a later analysis, several top co-occurrence clusters were reported to appear linked to parvovirus B19, influenza, CMV and Epstein-Barr virus. According to the authors, the approach could potentially be generalized to other disease states and immunological phenotypes. In a later analysis, HLA-associated TCR beta chains were found to be more clonally expanded and to have lower generation probabilities than equally common non-associated chains. The earlier analysis of some 540 of the donors excluded around 17 rarely observed V segments, including chromosome 9 orphons, because counts were too low. In a later genetic analysis, fewer N-insertions in productive TCRs were reported among donors in an Asian-associated ancestry cluster than the roughly 640-donor mean. A later analysis found that TCR association rates varied across HLA loci, with DRB1 alleles showing the most associated TCRs and HLA-C alleles the fewest. Because HLA typing was unavailable for some donors at each locus, only the typed subset was used in association tests. The presence/absence analyses assumed that sequencing depth was roughly uniform across donors, and that assumption may not be true. A further reported finding was that TCR beta sequences accurately predicted the HLA-A and HLA-B alleles for most subjects in the first cohort. V-gene and J-gene trimming of TCR beta chains was associated with a missense DCLRE1C variant in a later genetic analysis, and the association was replicated in an independent cohort. The 87-base-pair reads could not distinguish some IMGT-functional V segments, including TRBV6-2 and TRBV6-3, so those segments were excluded. A total of 164 TCR beta chains were listed by the study as associated with cytomegalovirus. When HLA alleles, especially DR and DQ, strongly co-occurred, attributing TCR associations to individual alleles was difficult. This cohort had only TCR beta chains sequenced, and the lack of alpha or paired-chain data limited which features could be detected. An earlier analysis of around 540 of the donors showed that most TCR beta V segments appeared in productive rearrangements either about 87% or about 30% of the time, which broadly matched IMGT annotations. Cytomegalovirus status was reported to be diagnosed by the classifier with high specificity and sensitivity in both the original and validation cohorts. CMV serostatus was the only immune exposure information available for the cohort. A few of the identified cytomegalovirus-associated TCR beta chains were confirmed in vitro to be specific for cytomegalovirus antigens. The sequencing pipeline was judged likely to have produced a cluster of highly shared sequence variants as a technical artifact. According to a later analysis, most CMV-associated TCR beta chains appeared to be HLA-restricted, and the HLA associations seemed to be driven largely by CMV exposure. A later analysis associated approximately 17,000 TCR beta sequences with specific HLA alleles at a false discovery rate of 0.05. Correlated functional status among segregating V segments might reflect linkage disequilibrium, but an unknown experimental factor could not be ruled out. Most TCR sequences were observed very rarely across donors, whereas some public TCRs were present in many individuals.

Library generation was performed with the immunoSEQ multiplex PCR assay. For the multiplex PCR, a mixture combining 60 forward primers for TCR Vbeta segments and 13 reverse primers for TCR Jbeta segments was used. The CDR3 region of rearranged TCR beta genes was amplified from genomic DNA with a multiplex PCR assay. The Illumina HiSeq System was used to sequence the amplified TCR beta libraries as 87-base-pair reads. As for the original processing: Across the 700 or so repertoires, a later analysis counted approximately 83 million unique TCR beta chains, around 11 million of which were shared by at least two donors. A nearest-neighbor algorithm error-corrected the raw reads and collapsed the reads into unique sequences, merging closely related sequences to remove PCR and sequencing errors. To assign V, D and J gene segments, CDR3 sequences were aligned to IMGT reference sequences. For a sequence to be retained, at least a six-nucleotide match to both a V gene segment and a J gene segment was required. Rearrangements were classified as productive when the CDR3 lacked stop codons and remained in frame with V and J, and all other rearrangements were classified as non-productive. Following IMGT convention, CDR3 was defined as the stretch from the second conserved V-encoded cysteine up to the conserved J-encoded phenylalanine. The earlier analysis of around 640 of the donors excluded sequences that lacked an unambiguous match to a single V gene segment. An earlier analysis of about 590 of the donors classified V segments as functional when productive rearrangements were above 56.7% and as segregating when the standard deviation between donors was above 5%. A statistical classification framework was developed to diagnose cytomegalovirus status using the catalog of TCR beta chain sequences. V and J gene assignment, in a later analysis, came from comparing TCR nucleotide sequences with IMGT/GENE-DB human TR gene sequences. A later analysis assigned CDR3 sequences and most-parsimonious VDJ recombination scenarios with the TCRdist pipeline. In a later analysis, every TCR beta chain was defined by the combination of its CDR3 amino acid sequence and its V-gene family, and reads without a unique V-gene family were dropped. To address suspected cross-contamination and a sequencing artifact, a later analysis removed 592 highly shared, low-generation-probability nucleotide sequences. In a later analysis, a clonal expansion index was calculated for each public chain from normalized within-repertoire ranks of inferred template counts. In a later analysis, generation probabilities were computed with a VDJ recombination model fitted to out-of-frame rearrangements, and the resulting probabilities were checked against IGoR. In a later analysis, hypergeometric tests were used to score TCR-TCR, TCR-HLA and TCR-CMV co-occurrence, with a repertoire-size bias correction applied to TCR pairs. To estimate false discovery rates, a later analysis permuted the HLA or CMV assignments 20 times. In a later analysis, co-occurring TCRs were grouped using DBSCAN, and TCRdist sequence similarity was added for clustering within HLA-allele-positive subsets. Repertoires with fewer than 30,000 or more than 120,000 public chains were left out of co-occurrence clustering, as were about 5 repertoires with anomalous nucleotide sharing. Not all clones reach the TCRdb copy of this immuneACCESS table, which keeps in-frame sequences only. Checked studies attribute under half of the gap to unresolved V genes and leave the rest unexplained. V, J and clone size were drawn from that table, and D and trimming were deduced from the DNA. For this sample the table gives about 120,000 clones, of which 60% to 85% were detected only once. The ten largest clones take up approximately 2.5% of the sample.

The chain links TRBV27 with TRBJ2-7; a tentative D match to TRBD1 spans 5 bases. The sequenced sample was PBMCs. The receptor comes from a woman between 35 and 50 years old in good health and CMV-seropositive. This receptor has the CDR3 CASSYGQPYEQYF. The sequenced DNA is TGTGCCAGCAGTTACGGACAACCCTACGAGCAGTACTTC.